The 21 T cell receptor beta chains reported below all come from one sample, sequenced in a study of beta chain features in type 1 diabetes. Their recognized antigens are unknown. The entirety of the isolated RNA underwent reverse transcription, so expressed TCRB transcripts were sequenced. Sequenced by immunoSEQ multiplex PCR; TCRdb stores in-frame clones only, minus some. The table includes roughly 260,000 clones, under 13% detected once. Whole-study results and caveats: Type 1 diabetes patients showed a moderate but significant shortening of TCRB CDR3s in all four CD4+ subsets.

The source material was naive CD4+ T cells from blood. These receptors came from a man aged 30 to 45 with type 1 diabetes.

The table lists this clone with a few counts. The chain employs TRBV2 and TRBJ2-1; 7 bases map to TRBD1. V lost 6 bases, J lost 12 bases, and 5 bases stayed unmatched. The CDR3 is 11 residues long. The germline V gene encodes CDR1 SNHLY and CDR2 FYNNEI. CDR3: CASREDRLQFF. CDR3 bases: TGTGCCAGCAGGGAGGACAGGTTGCAGTTCTTC.

The CDR3, as DNA: TGCGCCAGCAGCCGAAGGACAGGGGGCCCCTTTGAAGCTTTCTTT. It encodes CASSRRTGGPFEAFF. The V and J genes are TRBV4-1 and TRBJ1-1, with 11 bases lining up with TRBD1. There are 15 residues in the CDR3. The junction had 8 bases not matched to a gene; V was cut back by 4 bases and J by 7 bases. Germline lookup yields CDR1 MGHRA and CDR2 YSYEKL.

J is TRBJ2-1 and V is TRBV7-2; perhaps TRBD1 as D (5 bases). Germline V CDR1 and CDR2: SGHTA, FQGNSA. Trimming cost V 5 bases and J 12 bases, with 23 bases left between them. The CDR3 is 15 residues long. CDR3 DNA sequence: TGTGCCAGCAGCCTATCTGGGCAGGGCCTAGGAACGCAGTTCTTC. This gives the protein CASSLSGQGLGTQFF.

This clone was seen more than once but under ten times. CDR3 nucleotides: TGTGCCAGTAACCCACGACGGTCGGGGGATGGCTACACCTTC. Translated, it gives CASNPRRSGDGYTF. The gene calls are TRBV19 and TRBJ1-2, with D perhaps matching TRBD1 (5 bases). Looked up from germline, CDR1 is LNHDA and CDR2 is SQIVND (reference sequence). The CDR3 totals 14 residues. V was cut by 7 bases and J by 6 bases, with 18 bases left in between. The full variable domain, in which reference TRBV19 and TRBJ1-2 provide the parts outside the CDR3, is DGGITQSPKYLFRKEGQNVTLSCEQNLNHDAMYWYRQDPGQGLRLIYYSQIVNDFQKGDIAEGYSVSREKKESFPLTVTSAQKNPTAFYLCASNPRRSGDGYTFGSGTRLTVV.

The chain combines TRBV18 with TRBJ2-7; TRBD2 is a possible D gene (5 bases). Trimming pared 0 bases from V and 0 bases from J, leaving 12 bases between. CDR1 and CDR2 from the germline V gene are KGHSH and LQKENI. This CDR3 region has 16 residues. The CDR3 bases are TGTGCCAGCTCACCACCGAGCGGAAGGAGCTCCTACGAGCAGTACTTC. Its translation is CASSPPSGRSSYEQYF.

This clone was seen a few times. The rearrangement uses TRBV29-1 and TRBJ2-5; D is perhaps TRBD2 (6 bases). This CDR3 contains 13 residues. CDR1 and CDR2 from the germline V gene are SQVTM and ANQGSEA. The V and J ends lost 3 bases and 5 bases respectively, with 13 bases between them. The CDR3 region is CSVDPGGSETQYF. The CDR3, as DNA: TGCAGCGTTGACCCCGGGGGATCCGAGACCCAGTACTTC.

This clone was recorded a few times. The J gene is TRBJ2-1, the V gene TRBV28, with 9 positions matching TRBD2. J was trimmed by 8 bases and V by 3 bases; bases with no gene match: 8. CDR3 length: 15 residues. In germline, CDR1 is MDHEN, CDR2 SYDVKM. The CDR3 here is CASSLDSGGSDEQFF. The CDR3 coding sequence is TGTGCCAGCAGTTTGGACAGCGGGGGGTCGGATGAGCAGTTCTTC.

This clone has more than one count but fewer than ten. The chain carries TRBV4-1 and TRBJ1-2, with 7 bases aligning to TRBD1. The germline CDR1 and CDR2 sequences are MGHRA and YSYEKL. The CDR3 covers 12 residues. V shed 1 base and J 10 bases; nucleotides not matched to a gene: 3. CDR3 in DNA: TGCGCCAGCAGCCAAGCGACAGGGACCTACACCTTC. This translates into CASSQATGTYTF.

This clone was observed a handful of times. The chain couples TRBV7-9 to TRBJ2-1; TRBD1 aligns across 7 bases. V lost 2 bases and J lost 8; bases outside the gene matches: 6. The germline CDR1 and CDR2 sequences are SEHNR and FQNEAQ (reference sequence). The CDR3 is 14 amino acids. The CDR3 coding sequence is TGTGCCAGCAGCTTATTTGTAGGGGGCGATGAGCAGTTCTTC. This translates into CASSLFVGGDEQFF.

The J gene is TRBJ2-3, the V gene TRBV10-2; D ambiguous. CDR1 is WSHSY and CDR2 is SAAADI in the germline V gene. The CDR3 has 15 amino acids. V was clipped by 8 bases and J by 3 bases, with 18 bases between them. CDR3 loop: CASAIQPGLTDTQYF. The CDR3 coding sequence is TGCGCCAGCGCCATACAGCCTGGGTTGACAGATACGCAGTATTTT.

In its sample, this clone was seen a few times. The chain combines TRBV6-1 with TRBJ2-1; 11 bases are shared with TRBD2. The junction had 8 bases not matched to a gene; V was cut back by 6 bases and J by 7 bases. The CDR3 has 15 amino acids. Germline CDR1 reads MNHNS; CDR2 reads SASEGT. The CDR3 is CASRGTSGGWNEQFF. CDR3 DNA sequence: TGTGCCAGCAGAGGAACTAGCGGGGGATGGAATGAGCAGTTCTTC.

This clone was counted between two and nine times. This chain uses TRBV18 with TRBJ1-5; TRBD1 is a possible D gene (5 bases). Per germline, CDR1 KGHSH and CDR2 LQKENI. The CDR3 contains 15 residues. Deletions cut 5 bases from V and 5 bases from J, with 16 bases between. CDR3 loop: CASSSLGDGDQPQHF. CDR3 nucleotides: TGTGCCAGCTCATCTCTAGGGGATGGAGATCAGCCCCAGCATTTT.

The chain couples TRBV7-2 to TRBJ2-1; perhaps TRBD1 as D (5 bases). Per germline, CDR1 SGHTA and CDR2 FQGNSA. The CDR3 runs 12 residues. V lost 6 bases and J lost 3, with 6 bases in between. CDR3 coding DNA: TGTGCCAGCAGAACAGGCTACAATGAGCAGTTCTTC. Protein product: CASRTGYNEQFF.

The chain carries TRBV19 and TRBJ2-7, with TRBD1 matching over 9 bases. J gave up 6 bases and V 6 bases, and 6 bases lay outside the gene matches. The CDR3 has 13 residues. Germline CDR1 is LNHDA and CDR2 is SQIVND (reference sequence). CDR3 coding DNA: TGTGCCAGTAGCCGGGACAGGGAATCCGAGCAGTACTTC. This sequence encodes CASSRDRESEQYF.

The chain links TRBV28 to TRBJ2-7; a possible D gene is TRBD1 (6 bases). Looked up from germline, CDR1 is MDHEN and CDR2 is SYDVKM. V lost 6 bases and J lost 6, with 12 bases in between. CDR3 length equals 12 residues. CDR3 sequence (DNA): TGTGCCAGCAGCAAAGGGGGACGCGAGCAGTACTTC. Its translation is CASSKGGREQYF.

The CDR3 protein is CASSEAGGTGWADYGYTF. In DNA form, the CDR3 reads TGTGCCAGCAGTGAAGCAGGCGGGACAGGTTGGGCGGACTATGGCTACACCTTC. V and J are TRBV6-1 and TRBJ1-2, with TRBD1 matching over 8 bases. Germline-derived CDR1 and CDR2 are MNHNS and SASEGT. This CDR3 spans 18 amino acids. J was trimmed by 3 bases and V by 0 bases; bases with no gene match: 12.

V gene TRBV30 combines with J gene TRBJ1-6; a possible D gene is TRBD1 (5 bases). Germline CDR1 and CDR2: GTSNPN and SVGIG (reference sequence). V shed 5 bases and J shed 8 bases, with 13 bases lying between them. The CDR3 is made up of 13 amino acids. CDR3 coding DNA: TGTGCCTGGCAGGGTGTTTGGGATTCACCCCTCCACTTT. Encoded protein: CAWQGVWDSPLHF.

The chain carries TRBV15 and TRBJ2-3; 7 bases match TRBD1. This CDR3 has 18 amino acids. The V segment lost 0 bases and the J segment 5 bases; nucleotides outside the gene matches: 14. From germline, CDR1 is LNHNV and CDR2 YYDKDF (reference sequence). As DNA, the CDR3 is TGTGCCACCAGCAGAGATCGCGGTGGGACAGTCCAAATAGATACGCAGTATTTT. It is translated as CATSRDRGGTVQIDTQYF.

The gene calls are TRBV7-3 and TRBJ1-2, with 10 bases lining up with TRBD1. V shed 5 bases, J shed 0 bases, and the junction held 6 bases outside the gene matches. CDR3 length equals 16 residues. Germline V CDR1 and CDR2: SGHTA, FQGTGA. This CDR3 is CASSPGTGAPNYGYTF. CDR3 nucleotides: TGTGCCAGCAGCCCGGGGACAGGGGCTCCTAACTATGGCTACACCTTC.

This clone was seen a handful of times. The chain joins TRBV30 to TRBJ1-1, with D possibly TRBD1 on 5 matching bases. CDR1 GTSNPN and CDR2 SVGIG come from the germline V gene (reference sequence). V lost 3 bases and J 11 bases, leaving 16 bases between the germline ends. The CDR3 has 12 amino acids. CDR3 sequence: CAWSGDSQVAFF. CDR3 DNA sequence: TGTGCCTGGAGCGGGGACTCCCAGGTTGCTTTCTTT.

The genes are TRBV5-4 and TRBJ2-1; 9 nucleotides agree with TRBD2. Losses at the gene ends were 4 bases for V and 6 bases for J; bases not matched to a gene: 8. Germline assignment: CDR1 SGHNT and CDR2 YYREEE (reference sequence). This CDR3 has 15 amino acids. DNA for the CDR3: TGTGCCAGCAGCCATCAGCGGGGGGCCGGCAATGAGCAGTTCTTC. This codes for CASSHQRGAGNEQFF.